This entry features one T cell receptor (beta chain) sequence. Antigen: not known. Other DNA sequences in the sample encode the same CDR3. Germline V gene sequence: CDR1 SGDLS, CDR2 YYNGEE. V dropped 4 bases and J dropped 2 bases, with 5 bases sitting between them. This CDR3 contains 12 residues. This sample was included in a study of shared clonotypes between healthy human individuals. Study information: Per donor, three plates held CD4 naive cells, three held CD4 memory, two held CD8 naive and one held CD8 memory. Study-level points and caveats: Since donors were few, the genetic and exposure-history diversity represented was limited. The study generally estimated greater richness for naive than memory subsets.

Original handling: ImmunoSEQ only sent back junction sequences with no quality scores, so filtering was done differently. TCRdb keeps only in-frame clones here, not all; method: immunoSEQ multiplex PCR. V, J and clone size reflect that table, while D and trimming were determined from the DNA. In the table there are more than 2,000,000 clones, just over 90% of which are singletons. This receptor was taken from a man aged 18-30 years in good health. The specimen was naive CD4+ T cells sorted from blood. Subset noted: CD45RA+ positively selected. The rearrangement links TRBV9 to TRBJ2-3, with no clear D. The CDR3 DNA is TGTGCCAGCAGCTCTTACACAGATACGCAGTATTTT. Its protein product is CASSSYTDTQYF. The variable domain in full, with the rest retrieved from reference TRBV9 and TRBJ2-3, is DSGVTQTPKHLITATGQRVTLRCSPRSGDLSVYWYQQSLDQGLQFLIQYYNGEERAKGNILERFSAQQFPDLHSELNLSSLELGDSALYFCASSSYTDTQYFGPGTRLTVL.